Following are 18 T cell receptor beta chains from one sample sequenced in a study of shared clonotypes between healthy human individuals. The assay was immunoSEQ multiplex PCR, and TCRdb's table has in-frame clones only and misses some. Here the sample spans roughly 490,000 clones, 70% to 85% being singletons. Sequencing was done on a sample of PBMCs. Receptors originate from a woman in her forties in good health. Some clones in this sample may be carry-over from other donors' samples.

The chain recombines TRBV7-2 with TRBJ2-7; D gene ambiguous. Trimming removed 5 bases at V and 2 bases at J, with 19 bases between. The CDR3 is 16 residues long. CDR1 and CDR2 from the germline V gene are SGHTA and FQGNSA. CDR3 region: CASSPRLGLLAYEQYF. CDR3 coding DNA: TGTGCCAGCAGCCCCCGTTTAGGATTACTCGCCTACGAGCAGTACTTC.

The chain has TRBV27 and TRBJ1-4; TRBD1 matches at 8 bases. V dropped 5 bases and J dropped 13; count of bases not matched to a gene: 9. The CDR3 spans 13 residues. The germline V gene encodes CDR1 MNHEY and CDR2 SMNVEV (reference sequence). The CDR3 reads CASSRGTGLGLFF. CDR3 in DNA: TGTGCCAGCAGTAGGGGGACAGGTCTTGGACTGTTTTTT. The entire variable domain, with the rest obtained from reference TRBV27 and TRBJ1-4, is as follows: EAQVTQNPRYLITVTGKKLTVTCSQNMNHEYMSWYRQDPGLGLRQIYYSMNVEVTDKGDVPEGYKVSRKEKRNFPLILESPSPNQTSLYFCASSRGTGLGLFFGSGTQLSVL.

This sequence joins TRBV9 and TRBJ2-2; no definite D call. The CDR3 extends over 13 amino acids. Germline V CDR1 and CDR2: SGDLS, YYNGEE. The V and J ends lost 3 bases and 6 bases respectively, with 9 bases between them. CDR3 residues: CASSAAFAGELFF. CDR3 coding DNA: TGTGCCAGCAGCGCCGCCTTTGCCGGGGAGCTGTTTTTT.

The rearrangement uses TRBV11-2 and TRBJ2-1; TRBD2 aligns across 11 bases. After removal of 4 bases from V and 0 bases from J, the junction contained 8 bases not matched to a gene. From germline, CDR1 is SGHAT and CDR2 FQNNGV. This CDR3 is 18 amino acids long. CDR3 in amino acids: CASSSISGRAGSYNEQFF. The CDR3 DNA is TGTGCCAGCAGCTCGATTAGCGGGAGGGCGGGCTCCTACAATGAGCAGTTCTTC.

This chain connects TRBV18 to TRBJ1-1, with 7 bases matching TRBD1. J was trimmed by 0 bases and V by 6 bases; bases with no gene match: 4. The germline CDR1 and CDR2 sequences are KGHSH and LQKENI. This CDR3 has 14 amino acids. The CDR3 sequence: CASSPGGLNTEAFF. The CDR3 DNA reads TGTGCCAGCTCCCCAGGGGGGCTGAACACTGAAGCTTTCTTT. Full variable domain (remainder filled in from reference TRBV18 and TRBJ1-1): NAGVMQNPRHLVRRRGQEARLRCSPMKGHSHVYWYRQLPEEGLKFMVYLQKENIIDESGMPKERFSAEFPKEGPSILRIQQVVRGDSAAYFCASSPGGLNTEAFFGQGTRLTVV.

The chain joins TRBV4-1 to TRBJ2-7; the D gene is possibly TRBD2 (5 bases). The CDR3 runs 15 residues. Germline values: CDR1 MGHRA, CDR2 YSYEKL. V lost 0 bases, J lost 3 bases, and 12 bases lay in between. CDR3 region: CASSQESGDIYEQYF. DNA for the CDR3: TGCGCCAGCAGCCAAGAAAGCGGAGATATCTACGAGCAGTACTTC.

The CDR3 nucleotides read TGTGCCAGCCTTTCCAGGGGGGACACTTCTACCTACGAGCAGTACTTC. Amino acid sequence: CASLSRGDTSTYEQYF. This chain connects TRBV28 to TRBJ2-7; tentatively, D is TRBD1 (7 bases). V was cut by 8 bases and J by 2 bases, with 22 bases left in between. CDR1 is MDHEN, CDR2 SYDVKM, per germline. The CDR3 has 16 residues. Looking up the rest from reference TRBV28 and TRBJ2-7 gives the full variable domain: DVKVTQSSRYLVKRTGEKVFLECVQDMDHENMFWYRQDPGLGLRLIYFSYDVKMKEKGDIPEGYSVSREKKERFSLILESASTNQTSMYLCASLSRGDTSTYEQYFGPGTRLTVT.

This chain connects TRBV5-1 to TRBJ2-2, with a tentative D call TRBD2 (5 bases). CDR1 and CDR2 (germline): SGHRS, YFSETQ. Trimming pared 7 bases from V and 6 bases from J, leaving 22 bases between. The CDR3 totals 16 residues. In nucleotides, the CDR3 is TGCGCCAGCCAACTCCAGACTAACCGGGGAGCCGGGGAGCTGTTTTTT. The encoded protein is CASQLQTNRGAGELFF.

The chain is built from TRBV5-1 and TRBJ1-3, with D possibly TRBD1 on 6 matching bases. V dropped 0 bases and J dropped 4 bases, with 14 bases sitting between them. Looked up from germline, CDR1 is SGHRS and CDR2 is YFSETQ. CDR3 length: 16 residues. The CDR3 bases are TGCGCCAGCAGCTTGGCCGGACAGCGGTGGGGAAACACCATATATTTT. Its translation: CASSLAGQRWGNTIYF.

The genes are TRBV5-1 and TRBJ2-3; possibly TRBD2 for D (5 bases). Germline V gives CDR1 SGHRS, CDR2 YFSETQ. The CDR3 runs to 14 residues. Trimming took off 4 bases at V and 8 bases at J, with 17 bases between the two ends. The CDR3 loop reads CASSTSPEDVTQYF. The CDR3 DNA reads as TGCGCCAGCAGCACCAGCCCGGAGGATGTTACGCAGTATTTT. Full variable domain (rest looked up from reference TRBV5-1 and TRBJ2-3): KAGVTQTPRYLIKTRGQQVTLSCSPISGHRSVSWYQQTPGQGLQFLFEYFSETQRNKGNFPGRFSGRQFSNSRSEMNVSTLELGDSALYLCASSTSPEDVTQYFGPGTRLTVL.

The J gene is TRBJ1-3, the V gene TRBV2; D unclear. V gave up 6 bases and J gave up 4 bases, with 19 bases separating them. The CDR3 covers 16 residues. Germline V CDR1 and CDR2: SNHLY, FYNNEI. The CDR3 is CASRLSTNSLGNTIYF. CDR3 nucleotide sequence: TGTGCCAGCAGACTCTCGACAAACTCTCTGGGAAACACCATATATTTT. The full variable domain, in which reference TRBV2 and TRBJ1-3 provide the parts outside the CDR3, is EPEVTQTPSHQVTQMGQEVILRCVPISNHLYFYWYRQILGQKVEFLVSFYNNEISEKSEIFDDQFSVERPDGSNFTLKIRSTKLEDSAMYFCASRLSTNSLGNTIYFGEGSWLTVV.

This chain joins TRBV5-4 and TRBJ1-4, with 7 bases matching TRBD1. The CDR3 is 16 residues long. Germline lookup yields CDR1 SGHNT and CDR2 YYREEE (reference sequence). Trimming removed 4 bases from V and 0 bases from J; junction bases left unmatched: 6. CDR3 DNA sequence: TGTGCCAGCAGCGTGAGACAGGGAACAACTAATGAAAAACTGTTTTTT. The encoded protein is CASSVRQGTTNEKLFF.

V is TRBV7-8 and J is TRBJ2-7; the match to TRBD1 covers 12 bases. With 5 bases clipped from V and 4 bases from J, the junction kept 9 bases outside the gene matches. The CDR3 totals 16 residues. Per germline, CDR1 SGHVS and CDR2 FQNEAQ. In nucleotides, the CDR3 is TGTGCCAGCAGCCTTGGGACAGGGGGCGGCATATACGAGCAGTACTTC. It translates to CASSLGTGGGIYEQYF.

The DNA for the CDR3 is TGCGCCAGCAGCCAAGATCCGGGACAGGGGAACTCTGGGGCCAACGTCCTGACTTTC. Translating it yields CASSQDPGQGNSGANVLTF. This chain connects TRBV4-3 to TRBJ2-6; TRBD1 agrees at 10 bases. Trimming removed 0 bases from V and 0 bases from J; junction bases left unmatched: 5. The CDR3 length is 19 residues. Germline V gives CDR1 LGHNA, CDR2 YSLEER.

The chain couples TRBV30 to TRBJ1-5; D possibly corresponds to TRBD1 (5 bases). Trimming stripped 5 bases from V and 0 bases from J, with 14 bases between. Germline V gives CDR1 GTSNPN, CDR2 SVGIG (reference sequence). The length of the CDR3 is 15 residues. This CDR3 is CAWGTGSYSNQPQHF. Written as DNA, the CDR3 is TGTGCCTGGGGGACGGGCTCCTATAGCAATCAGCCCCAGCATTTT. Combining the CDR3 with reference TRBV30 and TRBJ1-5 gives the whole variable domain SQTIHQWPATLVQPVGSPLSLECTVEGTSNPNLYWYRQAAGRGLQLLFYSVGIGQISSEVPQNLSASRPQDRQFILSSKKLLLSDSGFYLCAWGTGSYSNQPQHFGDGTRLSIL.

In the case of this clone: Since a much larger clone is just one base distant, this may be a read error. DNA for the CDR3: TGTGCCAGCAGAAGCACAGATACGCAGTATTTT. It yields the protein CASRSTDTQYF. The V gene is TRBV27, the J gene TRBJ2-3, with unresolved D. CDR1 is MNHEY, CDR2 SMNVEV, per germline (reference sequence). Trimming took off 6 bases at V and 0 bases at J, with 1 base between the two ends. The CDR3 runs to 11 residues.

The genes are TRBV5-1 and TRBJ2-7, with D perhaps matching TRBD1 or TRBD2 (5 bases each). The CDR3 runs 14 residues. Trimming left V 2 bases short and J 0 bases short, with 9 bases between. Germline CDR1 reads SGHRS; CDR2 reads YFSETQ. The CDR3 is CASSFGTPSYEQYF. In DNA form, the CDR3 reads TGCGCCAGCAGCTTCGGGACCCCCTCCTACGAGCAGTACTTC.

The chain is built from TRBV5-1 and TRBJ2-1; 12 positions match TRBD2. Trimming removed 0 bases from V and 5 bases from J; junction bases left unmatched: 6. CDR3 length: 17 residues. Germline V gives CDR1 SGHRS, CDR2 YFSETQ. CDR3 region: CASSLASGRALNNEQFF. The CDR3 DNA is TGCGCCAGCAGCTTGGCTAGCGGGAGGGCCCTCAACAATGAGCAGTTCTTC.